One and the same sample provided the 16 T cell receptor beta chains below, sequenced in a study of glioma-infiltrating T cells after dendritic cell vaccination. Here immunoSEQ multiplex PCR was the method, and the copy in TCRdb shows in-frame clones only, minus some. The sample lists about 96,000 clones, 70% to 80% seen once, with approximately 6% in the top ten. Sequencing was performed on blood, taken before dendritic cell vaccination. The receptors stem from a human donor with glioblastoma.

This clone was recorded once. The chain carries TRBV19 and TRBJ1-2; D is undetermined. V lost 5 bases and J lost 2, with 12 bases in between. The CDR3 totals 14 residues. Germline V gives CDR1 LNHDA, CDR2 SQIVND (reference sequence). The CDR3 nucleotides are TGTGCCAGTAGTGTCGGCCACAGCAACTATGGCTACACCTTC. It codes for CASSVGHSNYGYTF.

J is TRBJ2-5 and V is TRBV7-6; 10 bases fit TRBD2. Per germline, CDR1 SGHVS and CDR2 FNYEAQ. CDR3 length: 17 amino acids. V gave up 0 bases and J gave up 0 bases; unmatched junction bases: 4. The CDR3 protein is CASSLASSGGYQETQYF. CDR3 DNA: TGTGCCAGCAGCTTAGCCTCTAGCGGGGGATACCAAGAGACCCAGTACTTC.

V is TRBV5-3 and J is TRBJ2-3, with no clear D. TRBV5-3 is noted as an ORF with a role that remains uncertain. This CDR3 is 15 amino acids long. V dropped 0 bases and J dropped 6 bases, with 14 bases sitting between them. CDR3: CARSLVVGPTDTQYF. DNA for the CDR3: TGTGCCAGAAGCTTGGTGGTTGGGCCGACGGATACGCAGTATTTT.

The chain employs TRBV30 and TRBJ1-2; no definite D call. The germline V gene encodes CDR1 GTSNPN and CDR2 SVGIG (reference sequence). There are 13 residues in the CDR3. V was cut by 2 bases and J by 3 bases, with 10 bases left in between. DNA for the CDR3: TGTGCCTGGAGTAGCCGGGGATACTATGGCTACACCTTC. Amino acid sequence: CAWSSRGYYGYTF.

The chain recombines TRBV5-1 with TRBJ2-3; TRBD2 matches 13 bases. Looked up from germline, CDR1 is SGHRS and CDR2 is YFSETQ. CDR3 size: 18 residues. V gave up 3 bases and J gave up 0 bases; unmatched junction bases: 7. DNA for the CDR3: TGCGCCAGCAGCTCACCGGGACTAGCGGGAATTAGCACAGATACGCAGTATTTT. The encoded protein is CASSSPGLAGISTDTQYF.

The chain uses TRBV5-1 and TRBJ2-3; a weak D match, TRBD2 (5 bases). The V end lost 4 bases, the J end lost 1 base, and 13 bases lay between the germline ends. CDR3 length equals 15 residues. CDR1 and CDR2 from the germline V gene are SGHRS and YFSETQ. In DNA form, the CDR3 reads TGCGCCAGCAGCGACACTAGGAGCCGCACAGATACGCAGTATTTT. Its protein product is CASSDTRSRTDTQYF.

The chain combines TRBV5-6 with TRBJ1-5; the D gene is possibly TRBD1 (6 bases). Germline V lookup: CDR1 SGHDT, CDR2 YYEEEE. Trimming took off 4 bases at V and 7 bases at J, with 15 bases between the two ends. CDR3 size: 14 residues. The CDR3 bases are TGTGCCAGCAGCCTTTCGGGGGGCTGGCAGCCCCAGCATTTT. Protein: CASSLSGGWQPQHF.

This rearrangement joins TRBV7-9 to TRBJ1-2, with 8 bases lining up with TRBD1. V lost 10 bases and J lost 11; bases outside the gene matches: 3. The germline V gene encodes CDR1 SEHNR and CDR2 FQNEAQ (reference sequence). CDR3 length: 9 residues. CDR3 DNA sequence: TGTGCCATTAACAGGGGGTACACCTTC. Amino acids: CAINRGYTF.

The chain joins TRBV5-4 to TRBJ2-3; 12 bases are a match to TRBD2. The CDR3 is 16 amino acids. The ends lost 4 bases at V and 5 bases at J; junction bases unmatched: 8. Germline assignment: CDR1 SGHNT and CDR2 YYREEE (reference sequence). The chain's CDR3 is CASSQPSGGAQDTQYF. The CDR3 region has the DNA TGTGCCAGCAGCCAACCTAGCGGGGGGGCCCAAGATACGCAGTATTTT.

The chain has TRBV6-5 and TRBJ1-1, with D possibly TRBD1 on 5 matching bases. Germline V gene sequence: CDR1 MNHEY, CDR2 SVGAGI. The CDR3 loop spans 15 amino acids. The V end was cut by 6 bases, the J end by 3 bases, with 17 bases between. This CDR3 is CASRAGRGADTEAFF. CDR3 sequence (DNA): TGTGCCAGCAGAGCTGGTAGGGGCGCGGACACTGAAGCTTTCTTT.

The rearrangement joins TRBV10-3 to TRBJ2-7; D might be TRBD1 (6 bases). The CDR3 spans 11 residues. Germline lookup yields CDR1 ENHRY and CDR2 SYGVKD. V was cut by 10 bases and J by 4 bases, with 11 bases left in between. The CDR3 loop reads CATQGSYEQYF. CDR3 sequence (DNA): TGTGCCACCCAGGGGTCTTACGAGCAGTACTTC.

The rearrangement links TRBV20-1 to TRBJ1-2, with D uncertain. The CDR3 covers 10 residues. Trimming left V 6 bases short and J 10 bases short, with 12 bases between. Per germline, CDR1 DFQATT and CDR2 SNEGSKA (reference sequence). Here the CDR3 DNA reads TGCAGTGCAAACCAGAAGTACTACACCTTC. Its translation: CSANQKYYTF.

The gene calls are TRBV28 and TRBJ2-3; tentative D call: TRBD1 (5 bases). Per germline, CDR1 MDHEN and CDR2 SYDVKM. This CDR3 spans 15 amino acids. The V and J ends lost 5 bases and 2 bases respectively, with 14 bases between them. As DNA, the CDR3 is TGTGCCAGCAGTCCCCCTGGGGCTTACACAGATACGCAGTATTTT. This encodes CASSPPGAYTDTQYF.

The V gene is TRBV27, the J gene TRBJ2-7; TRBD1 agrees at 9 bases. The CDR3 contains 13 residues. The trim removed 10 bases at V and 3 bases at J, leaving 7 bases unmatched. Looked up from germline, CDR1 is MNHEY and CDR2 is SMNVEV (reference sequence). CDR3 sequence reads: CATADRGNYEQYF. As DNA, the CDR3 is TGTGCCACCGCGGACAGGGGCAACTACGAGCAGTACTTC.

The rearrangement uses TRBV30 and TRBJ1-3; D not resolved. The V gene lost 7 bases and the J gene lost 2 bases, with 9 bases spanning the gap. There are 12 residues in the CDR3. The germline gives CDR1 GTSNPN, CDR2 SVGIG (reference sequence). CDR3 loop: CASKRAGNTIYF. The CDR3 bases are TGTGCCTCTAAGCGGGCTGGAAACACCATATATTTT.

The rearrangement uses TRBV27 and TRBJ2-1; 9 nucleotides match TRBD2. The J segment lost 11 bases and the V segment lost 0 bases, leaving 14 bases of the junction unmatched. This CDR3 region has 17 residues. CDR1 and CDR2 from the germline V gene are MNHEY and SMNVEV (reference sequence). This chain's CDR3 is CASSLSPGVAGAGKQFF. The CDR3 DNA reads TGTGCCAGCAGTTTATCCCCAGGAGTAGCGGGGGCGGGGAAGCAGTTCTTC.